This record looks at one T cell receptor beta chain sequence and its context. This clone was picked up a small number of times. Its binding antigen is unknown. Nothing much larger sits one base from this clone, and base qualities are not available. In total, 630 or so healthy bone marrow donors made up the cohort. Cohort members were all nominally healthy when sampled, although unrecorded immune exposures were likely present. The donor was CMV seronegative and belonged to the group of several hundred seronegative cohort members. Each donor provided a peripheral blood sample, and peripheral blood mononuclear cells were used for TCR beta sequencing. Genomic DNA extraction from the blood cell samples was performed with the Qiagen DNeasy Blood Extraction Kit. The data stem from a study of cytomegalovirus exposure and HLA in healthy donors (dated by TCRdb to about 2017). Study-level background: According to an earlier analysis of a few hundred of the donors, about 179 million T cells yielded over 100 million unique TCR beta sequences and 276 Gb of sequence data. The study combined high-throughput TCR immunosequencing, statistical association of individual TCRs with disease status, and machine learning to predict cytomegalovirus infection status. The later analysis used no new phenotypic data to find candidate immune exposures, relying instead on TCR beta sequences and their occurrence across donors. An earlier analysis of 500 to 750 of the donors applied high-throughput TCR beta sequencing to assess whether each TCR beta V gene segment acted as functional or pseudogenic. HLA typing included class I and class II loci at four-digit resolution. Five DR-DQ haplotypes were treated as single units for association and clustering because of strong linkage in the cohort. In a later analysis, previously published TCR beta repertoires from some 640 donors were re-analyzed and high-resolution HLA genotyping was added so that TCR occurrence patterns could be studied. A later genetic analysis took genome-wide SNP genotypes for about three fifths of the 666 donors and used that subset as a discovery cohort. The study profiled the T cell repertoires of 500 to 800 subjects by immunosequencing and related them to cytomegalovirus serostatus. Along with the approximately 670-subject first cohort, a separate validation cohort of roughly 110 different subjects was used. The study aimed to test whether cataloging public T cell receptors could reveal signatures of past pathogen exposure. The number of typed donors differed by locus: roughly 629-640 for A, B, C, DRB1 and DQB1; 522 for DQA1; 606 for DPA1; and about 470 for DPB1. Donor age, sex, ethnicity and CMV serostatus were compiled together with the repertoire data. An early release that covered about 600 HLA-typed donors contained about 300 gigabases of sequencing data and 85 million to 100 million unique TCR sequences. Of the 300 to 400 genotyped donors, about 80% fell in the genetic ancestry cluster associated with self-reported Caucasian donors. Among roughly 400 genotyped donors of the cohort, an average of roughly 230,000 unique TCR beta nucleotide sequences was sequenced per donor, of which approximately 19% were non-productive. Every repertoire in the discovery cohort had been generated on one and the same sequencing platform.

General conclusions and limits of the study: Because counts were too low, seventeen rarely observed V segments, including chromosome 9 orphons, were excluded from the earlier analysis of roughly 580 of the donors. It was suggested by the authors that the approach could potentially be generalized to other disease states and immunological phenotypes. A further reported finding was that TCR beta sequences accurately predicted the HLA-A and HLA-B alleles for most subjects in the first cohort. Because HLA typing was missing for some donors at each locus, association tests included only the typed subset. CMV serostatus was the only immune exposure information available for the cohort. Most TCR sequences were observed very rarely across donors, whereas some public TCRs were present in many individuals. In both the original and validation cohorts, the classifier was reported to diagnose cytomegalovirus status with high specificity and sensitivity. The cohort was sequenced for TCR beta chains only, and without alpha or paired-chain data the features that could be detected were limited. In vitro tests confirmed that a few of the cytomegalovirus-associated TCR beta chains recognize cytomegalovirus antigens. An association between a missense DCLRE1C variant and V-gene and J-gene trimming of TCR beta chains was found in a later genetic analysis and replicated in an independent cohort. According to a later analysis, TCR association rates differed among HLA loci, with DRB1 alleles showing the most associated TCRs and HLA-C alleles showing the fewest. Linkage disequilibrium might explain the correlated functional status among segregating V segments, but an unknown experimental factor could not be ruled out. Presence/absence analyses assumed roughly uniform sequencing depth across donors, an assumption that may not hold. Broadly in line with IMGT annotations, most TCR beta V segments showed up in productive rearrangements about 87% or about 30% of the time in an earlier analysis of roughly 590 of the donors. The sequencing pipeline was judged likely to have produced a cluster of highly shared sequence variants as a technical artifact. A total of 150 to 200 TCR beta chains were listed by the study as associated with cytomegalovirus. Several of the top co-occurrence clusters appeared to be linked to parvovirus B19, influenza, CMV and Epstein-Barr virus, according to a later analysis. When HLA alleles, especially DR and DQ, strongly co-occurred, attributing TCR associations to individual alleles was difficult. According to a later analysis, most CMV-associated TCR beta chains appeared to be HLA-restricted, and the HLA associations seemed to be driven largely by CMV exposure. Specific HLA alleles were associated with roughly 16,000 TCR beta sequences at a false discovery rate of 0.05 in a later analysis. In a later analysis, HLA-associated TCR beta chains showed more clonal expansion and lower generation probabilities than non-associated chains that were equally common. A later genetic analysis reported fewer N-insertions in productive TCRs among donors in an Asian-associated ancestry cluster than the roughly 700-donor mean.

The library was made by the immunoSEQ multiplex PCR assay. A mixture of 60 forward primers for TCR Vbeta segments and 13 reverse primers for TCR Jbeta segments was used in the multiplex PCR. A multiplex PCR assay on genomic DNA amplified the CDR3 region of rearranged TCR beta genes. Amplified TCR beta libraries were sequenced as 87-base-pair reads on the Illumina HiSeq System. In the original analysis: A later analysis tallied 75 million to 95 million unique TCR beta chains across the 666 repertoires, and approximately 9.9 million of those chains were shared by two or more donors. Raw reads were error-corrected and collapsed into unique sequences by a nearest-neighbor algorithm in which closely related sequences were merged to remove PCR and sequencing errors. V, D and J gene segments were assigned by aligning CDR3 sequences to IMGT reference sequences. Each retained sequence needed at least a six-nucleotide match to both a V gene segment and a J gene segment. Rearrangements were called productive when the CDR3 lacked stop codons and stayed in frame with V and J; all others were non-productive. Following IMGT convention, CDR3 was defined as the stretch from the second conserved V-encoded cysteine to the conserved J-encoded phenylalanine. The earlier analysis of 500 to 750 of the donors excluded any sequence lacking an unambiguous match to a single V gene segment. In an earlier analysis of 587 of the donors, V segments were called functional above 56.7% productive rearrangements and were called segregating when the between-donor standard deviation exceeded 5%. To diagnose cytomegalovirus status from the catalog of TCR beta chain sequences, a statistical classification framework was built. V and J gene assignment, in a later analysis, came from comparing TCR nucleotide sequences with IMGT/GENE-DB human TR gene sequences. A later analysis assigned CDR3 sequences and most-parsimonious VDJ recombination scenarios with the TCRdist pipeline. A later analysis defined each TCR beta chain by its CDR3 amino acid sequence plus V-gene family, and excluded reads lacking a unique V-gene family. To address suspected cross-contamination and a sequencing artifact, a later analysis removed approximately 600 highly shared, low-generation-probability nucleotide sequences. For each public chain, a later analysis derived a clonal expansion index from normalized ranks of inferred template counts within each repertoire. A later analysis computed generation probabilities with a VDJ recombination model fitted to out-of-frame rearrangements, and checked the results against IGoR. In a later analysis, TCR-TCR, TCR-HLA and TCR-CMV co-occurrence was scored with hypergeometric tests, and a repertoire-size bias correction was applied to TCR pairs. To estimate false discovery rates, a later analysis permuted the HLA or CMV assignments 20 times. A later analysis grouped co-occurring TCRs with DBSCAN, adding TCRdist sequence similarity when clustering within HLA-allele-positive subsets. Co-occurrence clustering excluded repertoires with fewer than 30,000 or more than 120,000 public chains, plus five with anomalous nucleotide sharing. TCRdb took this table from immuneACCESS and kept in-frame rearrangements with V and J called. Such tables lack part of the clones; where checked against another copy, unresolved V genes explain under half of the gap, and the rest is unexplained. V and J calls plus clone size are reproduced from that table; the DNA served to infer D and trimming. The sample table contains about 220,000 clones; only one count was recorded for more than 65% of them. The ten largest clones add up to 0.63% of the sample.

The sequence was collected from a man aged 18 to 29 in good health and CMV-seronegative. The specimen sequenced was PBMCs.

The nucleotides read TGTGCCAGCAGTCGGACAGGGGTTTTTGAAAAACTGTTTTTT. This yields the protein CASSRTGVFEKLFF. The rearranged segments are TRBV28 and TRBJ1-4, with 9 bases in between that match TRBD1. Reading from cysteine to phenylalanine, the CDR3 counts 14 amino acids. The retained sequence is limited to the CDR3, 42 bases, with the frame set at the first base. CDR1 and CDR2 are read off the germline V gene as MDHEN and SYDVKM. The germline V and J ends show losses of 5 bases and 7 bases respectively, and no gene match explains 5 bases of the junction.